The 27 T cell receptor beta chains given below trace back to one sample, sequenced in a study of control samples from healthy donors and cancer patients. Some clones are missing from TCRdb's copy, which holds only in-frame ones; the method was immunoSEQ multiplex PCR. The data contain roughly 160,000 clones, 80% to 90% of them singletons. Sequenced sample: blood. The source of these receptors is a woman in her 30s in good health.

The J gene is TRBJ2-5, the V gene TRBV2, with D perhaps TRBD1 (6 bases). V lost 7 bases and J lost 4, with 16 bases in between. Germline lookup yields CDR1 SNHLY and CDR2 FYNNEI. The CDR3 extends over 14 amino acids. This CDR3 reads CASNPQGHGETQYF. CDR3 bases: TGTGCCAGCAACCCACAGGGTCATGGAGAGACCCAGTACTTC.

The gene calls are TRBV10-3 and TRBJ2-6; no firm D call. The CDR3 runs 14 residues. The V gene lost 10 bases and the J gene lost 0 bases, with 10 bases spanning the gap. CDR1 is ENHRY and CDR2 is SYGVKD in the germline V gene. The CDR3 reads CATGGGSGANVLTF. In DNA form, the CDR3 reads TGTGCCACGGGTGGTGGCTCTGGGGCCAACGTCCTGACTTTC.

The chain uses TRBV6-5 and TRBJ2-5; weak D call: TRBD2 (6 bases). V lost 8 bases and J lost 4, with 14 bases in between. CDR1 and CDR2 (germline): MNHEY, SVGAGI. CDR3 size: 13 residues. For the CDR3, the DNA is TGTGCCAGCCACGGCGGGGTACGAGAGACCCAGTACTTC. It translates to CASHGGVRETQYF.

This clone occurred once. V and J are TRBV27 and TRBJ2-4; D is perhaps TRBD2 (6 bases). Germline CDR1 reads MNHEY; CDR2 reads SMNVEV (reference sequence). The CDR3 loop spans 15 amino acids. Trimming shortened V by 5 bases and J by 4 bases, and 15 bases separated the two germline ends. CDR3 region: CASSRSWDFKNIQYF. CDR3 coding DNA: TGTGCCAGCAGTAGATCATGGGACTTTAAAAACATTCAGTACTTC.

The chain employs TRBV24-1 and TRBJ2-2; 8 positions match TRBD1. Germline V gene lookup returns CDR1 KGHDR and CDR2 SFDVKD. The V gene end was trimmed by 4 bases and the J gene end by 1 base; junction bases not matched to a gene: 4. The CDR3 length is 16 residues. The CDR3, as DNA: TGTGCCACCAGTGAAACCGGGACAGGGAACACCGGGGAGCTGTTTTTT. It is translated as CATSETGTGNTGELFF.

The chain couples TRBV19 to TRBJ2-3, with 8 bases identical to TRBD2. This CDR3 is 16 amino acids long. V lost 1 base, J lost 4 bases, and 7 bases stayed unmatched. Per germline, CDR1 LNHDA and CDR2 SQIVND (reference sequence). This CDR3 is CASSIGVAGMADTQYF. CDR3 DNA sequence: TGTGCCAGTAGTATAGGGGTAGCGGGGATGGCAGATACGCAGTATTTT.

The V gene is TRBV9, the J gene TRBJ2-3, with D maybe TRBD2 (7 bases). The CDR3 loop spans 15 amino acids. The V end was cut by 3 bases, the J end by 4 bases, with 15 bases between. Germline-derived CDR1 and CDR2 are SGDLS and YYNGEE. CDR3 coding DNA: TGTGCCAGCAGCGCCCCGGGGGGCAAGGCAGATACGCAGTATTTT. Translation: CASSAPGGKADTQYF.

The chain uses TRBV30 and TRBJ1-5; unclear D gene. This CDR3 contains 14 residues. Germline V lookup: CDR1 GTSNPN, CDR2 SVGIG (reference sequence). Trimming took 1 base from V and 7 from J, leaving 14 bases between them. The CDR3 nucleotides are TGTGCCTGGAGTGAAGGGTTTGGGCTGCAGCCCCAGCATTTT. As protein: CAWSEGFGLQPQHF.

This clone has only a few counts. J is TRBJ2-3 and V is TRBV15; a possible D gene is TRBD1 (5 bases). The V and J ends lost 0 bases and 2 bases respectively, with 15 bases between them. The V gene's germline CDR1 is LNHNV and CDR2 YYDKDF (reference sequence). The CDR3 runs to 17 residues. The CDR3 DNA reads TGTGCCACCAGCAGAGATTATCAGGGCAGTAACACAGATACGCAGTATTTT. It translates to CATSRDYQGSNTDTQYF.

The V and J genes are TRBV3-1 (or the pseudogene TRBV3-2) and TRBJ2-7; D uncertain. The CDR3 runs to 12 residues. V was pared by 2 bases and J by 5 bases, with 7 bases between. Per germline, CDR1 LGHDT and CDR2 YNNKEL (reference sequence). The CDR3 is CASSQLPHEQYF. CDR3 nucleotide sequence: TGTGCCAGCAGCCAACTTCCCCACGAGCAGTACTTC.

V and J are TRBV9 and TRBJ2-5, with D unclear. The CDR3 consists of 12 residues. Germline loops: CDR1 SGDLS, CDR2 YYNGEE. V lost 4 bases to trimming and J lost 0 bases, with 4 bases between them. CDR3 amino acids: CASSRYQETQYF. The CDR3 bases are TGTGCCAGCAGCCGGTACCAAGAGACCCAGTACTTC.

There are many counts of this clone. This chain's CDR3 is CASSSGHYGYTF. CDR3 DNA: TGTGCCAGCAGTTCCGGACACTATGGCTACACCTTC. The chain has TRBV6-5 and TRBJ1-2; D remains unclear. V dropped 4 bases and J dropped 3 bases, with 6 bases sitting between them. This CDR3 is built from 12 residues. Germline lookup yields CDR1 MNHEY and CDR2 SVGAGI.

The chain joins TRBV5-1 to TRBJ1-1, with TRBD1 matching over 10 bases. The CDR3 is 16 residues long. Trimming cost V 4 bases and J 0 bases; bases outside gene matches: 6. Germline CDR1 SGHRS, CDR2 YFSETQ. CDR3 amino acids: CASSQGQGVLNTEAFF. The CDR3, as DNA: TGCGCCAGCAGCCAAGGACAGGGGGTTTTGAACACTGAAGCTTTCTTT.

This clone was detected only once. DNA for the CDR3: TGTGCCAGCAGGACTAGCGTCCTGACAGATACGCAGTATTTT. This codes for CASRTSVLTDTQYF. The V gene is TRBV3-1 (or the pseudogene TRBV3-2), the J gene TRBJ2-3; 8 nucleotides line up with TRBD2. CDR3 length: 14 residues. Germline CDR1 is LGHDT and CDR2 is YNNKEL (reference sequence). Trimming removed 6 bases from V and 3 bases from J; junction bases left unmatched: 5.

The chain links TRBV5-1 to TRBJ1-6, with 10 bases matching TRBD1. The CDR3 is made up of 11 amino acids. CDR1 is SGHRS, CDR2 YFSETQ, per germline. The J segment lost 19 bases and the V segment lost 3 bases, leaving 4 bases of the junction unmatched. The CDR3 is CASSSGTGEHF. CDR3 DNA sequence: TGCGCCAGCAGCTCCGGGACAGGGGAACACTTT.

The V call is TRBV4-1, the J call TRBJ1-5, with 7 positions matching TRBD1. V lost 5 bases, J lost 5 bases, and 9 bases stayed unmatched. The germline gives CDR1 MGHRA, CDR2 YSYEKL. This CDR3 comprises 15 residues. The CDR3 nucleotides read TGCGCCAGCAGCTTCCTCGACAGGGCAGATCAGCCCCAGCATTTT. Translated, it gives CASSFLDRADQPQHF.

J is TRBJ2-7 and V is TRBV5-1, with TRBD1 matching 7 bases. The CDR3 length is 14 residues. CDR1 is SGHRS and CDR2 is YFSETQ in the germline V gene. With V trimmed by 2 bases and J by 4 bases, 6 bases remained unmatched. CDR3 sequence reads: CASSFRQGSYEQYF. Written as DNA, the CDR3 is TGCGCCAGCAGCTTCAGACAGGGTTCTTACGAGCAGTACTTC.

The CDR3 sequence: CASSSARGTQETQYF. DNA of the CDR3: TGTGCCAGCAGTTCGGCCCGGGGGACCCAAGAGACCCAGTACTTC. The V and J genes are TRBV2 and TRBJ2-5; D may be TRBD2 (6 bases). Germline V gene data show CDR1 as SNHLY and CDR2 as FYNNEI. The CDR3 has 15 residues. V lost 5 bases to trimming and J lost 1 base, with 14 bases between them.

This clone turned up a few times. As DNA, the CDR3 is TGTGCCAGTAGTATTGTGGATGGACAGGGGGCCGGTACGCAGTATTTT. Its protein is CASSIVDGQGAGTQYF. The V call is TRBV19, the J call TRBJ2-3; 11 positions match TRBD1. Looked up from germline, CDR1 is LNHDA and CDR2 is SQIVND (reference sequence). CDR3 length: 16 residues. Germline trimming cut 3 bases from V and 8 bases from J; bases unmatched to any gene: 10.

This chain joins TRBV24-1 and TRBJ1-5, with 8 bases matching TRBD1. The V gene's germline CDR1 is KGHDR and CDR2 SFDVKD. Losses at the gene ends were 5 bases for V and 2 bases for J; bases not matched to a gene: 4. The CDR3 consists of 15 residues. CDR3 in DNA: TGTGCCACCAGTGCCACGACAGGGGGCAATCAGCCCCAGCATTTT. Translating gives CATSATTGGNQPQHF.

V is TRBV5-4 and J is TRBJ2-1, with TRBD1 identical over 9 bases. The germline gives CDR1 SGHNT, CDR2 YYREEE (reference sequence). The CDR3 extends over 15 amino acids. Germline trimming cut 4 bases from V and 8 bases from J; bases unmatched to any gene: 10. CDR3 protein: CASSPGQGNVYEQFF. As DNA, the CDR3 is TGTGCCAGCAGCCCGGGACAGGGAAATGTCTATGAGCAGTTCTTC.

The genes are TRBV5-4 and TRBJ1-1; D is unclear. Germline CDR1 reads SGHNT; CDR2 reads YYREEE (reference sequence). The CDR3 covers 13 residues. With 4 bases removed from V and 1 base from J, the gap between germline ends came to 8 bases. Here the CDR3 DNA reads TGTGCCAGCAGCATGCATGGGAACACTGAAGCTTTCTTT. Its translation is CASSMHGNTEAFF. Supplemented by reference TRBV5-4 and TRBJ1-1, the full variable domain reads ETGVTQSPTHLIKTRGQQVTLRCSSQSGHNTVSWYQQALGQGPQFIFQYYREEENGRGNFPPRFSGLQFPNYSSELNVNALELDDSALYLCASSMHGNTEAFFGQGTRLTVV.

V gene TRBV7-9 combines with J gene TRBJ2-7; 10 nucleotides align to TRBD2. Germline values: CDR1 SEHNR, CDR2 FQNEAQ (reference sequence). Germline trimming cut 4 bases from V and 3 bases from J; bases unmatched to any gene: 6. The CDR3 is 15 amino acids. The DNA for the CDR3 is TGTGCCAGCAGCTCGACTAGCGGGTTTATCTACGAGCAGTACTTC. It specifies CASSSTSGFIYEQYF.

This clone was seen once. This sequence joins TRBV5-1 and TRBJ2-1; 7 nucleotides agree with TRBD2. Germline V gene lookup returns CDR1 SGHRS and CDR2 YFSETQ. After removal of 0 bases from V and 2 bases from J, the junction contained 5 bases not matched to a gene. CDR3 length: 16 residues. The CDR3 DNA sequence: TGCGCCAGCAGCTTGGGGATAGCGGGTACCTACAATGAGCAGTTCTTC. Protein: CASSLGIAGTYNEQFF.

This chain connects TRBV24-1 to TRBJ2-2; D gene unclear. CDR1 is KGHDR and CDR2 is SFDVKD in the germline V gene. The CDR3 extends over 14 amino acids. Trimming pared 4 bases from V and 7 bases from J, leaving 12 bases between. The CDR3 reads CATSDPAPSGELFF. CDR3 DNA: TGTGCCACCAGTGACCCCGCCCCAAGCGGGGAGCTGTTTTTT.

The J gene is TRBJ2-7, the V gene TRBV5-4, with D tentatively TRBD1 (5 bases). V was shortened by 4 bases and J by 1 base, with 9 bases between the two germline ends. Germline values: CDR1 SGHNT, CDR2 YYREEE (reference sequence). There are 13 residues in the CDR3. In nucleotides, the CDR3 is TGTGCCAGCAGCCAGGGCCGTTCCTACGAGCAGTACTTC. Its translation: CASSQGRSYEQYF.

CDR3 sequence (DNA): TGTGCCTGGAACGCGGGGGGTGCGTACAATGAGCAGTTCTTC. Translation: CAWNAGGAYNEQFF. The chain recombines TRBV30 with TRBJ2-1; 8 bases fit TRBD2. After removal of 4 bases from V and 4 bases from J, the junction contained 6 bases not matched to a gene. Germline V lookup: CDR1 GTSNPN, CDR2 SVGIG (reference sequence). This CDR3 region has 14 residues.